Reported below is one TCR beta chain. Sequence at one end of the junction differs from germline and may be a read error. Original methodology: By means of reference gene primer amplification, nucleated cell counts were estimated. The table came from immunoSEQ multiplex PCR; TCRdb's copy has only in-frame clones and leaves some out. The DNA gave D and trimming, while V, J and clone size come from that table. The table includes around 320,000 clones, 88% detected once. This sample is part of a study of blood T cell repertoires in COVID-19. For the study at large: From T cells, B-cell-depleted T cells, or PBMCs came the material, which was cDNA or gDNA.

This CDR3 is 14 amino acids long. Germline loops: CDR1 SGHRS, CDR2 YFSETQ. This TCR was sampled from a woman between 25 and 40 years old who had recovered from COVID-19. Sequencing used peripheral blood. The gene calls are TRBV5-1 and TRBJ1-2; no clear D. The CDR3 DNA is TGCGCCAGCAGCCTCGGGAGTGAGGGCAAACCGGCCTCCTTC. Protein: CASSLGSEGKPASF.